The 30 T cell receptor beta chains presented below share a single source sample, sequenced in a study of OX40 agonist ivuxolimab in advanced cancers. Some clones are missing from TCRdb's copy, which holds only in-frame ones; the method was immunoSEQ multiplex PCR. The sample consists of some 95,000 clones, roughly nine tenths of them appearing once. The specimen comprised CD4+ or CD8+ T cells sorted from blood, sampled in a trial of the OX40 agonist ivuxolimab. Every receptor here comes from an adult with an advanced solid tumor such as melanoma, head and neck, liver or kidney cancer.

The rearrangement links TRBV5-6 to TRBJ1-5; D unresolved. CDR3 size: 14 residues. The V gene's germline CDR1 is SGHDT and CDR2 YYEEEE. V gave up 1 base and J gave up 4 bases, with 9 bases separating them. CDR3: CASSLIGFNQPQHF. CDR3 coding DNA: TGTGCCAGCAGCTTGATCGGGTTTAATCAGCCCCAGCATTTT.

The chain combines TRBV7-9 with TRBJ2-1, with unresolved D. There are 12 residues in the CDR3. CDR1 is SEHNR and CDR2 is FQNEAQ in the germline V gene (reference sequence). Trimming took off 2 bases at V and 7 bases at J, with 6 bases between the two ends. The DNA for the CDR3 is TGTGCCAGCAGCTTAATTCCGAATGAGCAGTTCTTC. Translating it yields CASSLIPNEQFF.

The chain recombines TRBV18 with TRBJ2-7; tentative D call: TRBD1 (6 bases). Germline V gene sequence: CDR1 KGHSH, CDR2 LQKENI. The V end lost 3 bases, the J end lost 6 bases, and 24 bases lay between the germline ends. The CDR3 has 17 amino acids. The CDR3 spells CASSPPPPGTLRGEQYV. CDR3 DNA: TGTGCCAGCTCACCGCCCCCCCCCGGGACATTGAGAGGCGAGCAGTACGTC.

The chain couples TRBV30 to TRBJ2-1, with D perhaps TRBD2 (5 bases). The CDR3 length is 13 residues. Germline V lookup: CDR1 GTSNPN, CDR2 SVGIG (reference sequence). Trimming pared 5 bases from V and 6 bases from J, leaving 14 bases between. CDR3 DNA sequence: TGTGCCTGGTGCGGGTCAAGTCCCAATGAGCAGTTCTTC. Protein sequence: CAWCGSSPNEQFF. The whole variable domain, filled in from reference TRBV30 and TRBJ2-1, reads SQTIHQWPATLVQPVGSPLSLECTVEGTSNPNLYWYRQAAGRGLQLLFYSVGIGQISSEVPQNLSASRPQDRQFILSSKKLLLSDSGFYLCAWCGSSPNEQFFGPGTRLTVL.

CDR3 sequence: CASSLDSDSPLHF. The CDR3 bases are TGTGCCAGCAGCCTCGACTCTGATTCACCCCTCCACTTT. The V gene is TRBV6-5, the J gene TRBJ1-6; no reliable D call. Germline values: CDR1 MNHEY, CDR2 SVGAGI. Trimming pared 6 bases from V and 8 bases from J, leaving 11 bases between. The CDR3 length is 13 residues.

The rearrangement joins TRBV6-1 to TRBJ2-7; 8 bases match TRBD2. After removal of 6 bases from V and 2 bases from J, the junction contained 9 bases not matched to a gene. This CDR3 is built from 15 residues. Germline CDR1 and CDR2: MNHNS and SASEGT. Here the CDR3 DNA reads TGTGCCAGCAGCGGCGGCGCGGGGGGCGCCTACGAGCAGTACTTC. Translated: CASSGGAGGAYEQYF.

The J gene is TRBJ2-7, the V gene TRBV11-3; no reliable D call. The CDR3 has 14 amino acids. Trimming took 1 base from V and 3 from J, leaving 10 bases between them. Germline lookup yields CDR1 SGHNT and CDR2 YENEEA. The CDR3 spells CASSLGHAGYEQYF. Written as DNA, the CDR3 is TGTGCCAGCAGCTTAGGACACGCCGGCTACGAGCAGTACTTC.

The chain couples TRBV10-3 to TRBJ2-7; possibly TRBD1 for D (6 bases). The germline CDR1 and CDR2 sequences are ENHRY and SYGVKD. CDR3 length equals 13 residues. V was trimmed by 10 bases and J by 7 bases, leaving 20 bases between them. The CDR3 bases are TGTGCCACCCGGGACATCCCAAAGCGGGAGCAGTACGTC. Translating it yields CATRDIPKREQYV.

The rearrangement uses TRBV7-3 and TRBJ2-1, with unresolved D. The CDR3 is 14 amino acids. CDR1 SGHTA and CDR2 FQGTGA come from the germline V gene. Between the trimmed V and J ends, which lost 1 base and 7 bases, there was a span of 11 bases. DNA for the CDR3: TGTGCCAGCAGCTTAAATACGCCGCCGAATGAGCAGTTCTTC. This codes for CASSLNTPPNEQFF.

This clone was detected only a few times. CDR3 bases: TGTGCCAGTAGTATAAATAGGGAGACCCAGTACTTC. It encodes CASSINRETQYF. V gene TRBV19 combines with J gene TRBJ2-5; no clear D. The CDR3 extends over 12 amino acids. Germline V gene data show CDR1 as LNHDA and CDR2 as SQIVND (reference sequence). Deletions cut 2 bases from V and 5 bases from J, with 6 bases between.

The V and J genes are TRBV5-1 and TRBJ1-4; D perhaps matches TRBD1 (6 bases). Germline V lookup: CDR1 SGHRS, CDR2 YFSETQ. The CDR3 consists of 14 residues. V was shortened by 4 bases and J by 8 bases, with 15 bases between the two germline ends. The CDR3 DNA sequence: TGCGCCAGCAGCGGCGGGGGGCCGGGGGAAAAACTGTTTTTT. This codes for CASSGGGPGEKLFF.

The gene calls are TRBV6-4 and TRBJ2-3; 7 bases agree with TRBD1. V gave up 6 bases and J gave up 0 bases; unmatched junction bases: 3. Germline CDR1 is MRHNA and CDR2 is SNTAGT. This CDR3 has 14 residues. CDR3 bases: TGTGCCAGCAGCCCGACAGGGAGCACAGATACGCAGTATTTT. Residues: CASSPTGSTDTQYF.

The chain joins TRBV7-2 to TRBJ2-3, with 7 bases aligning to TRBD2. The V and J ends lost 0 bases and 7 bases, in that order; junction bases with no gene match: 4. The CDR3 covers 14 residues. Germline V gene lookup returns CDR1 SGHTA and CDR2 FQGNSA. CDR3 loop: CASSLAAGENTQYF. Written as DNA, the CDR3 is TGTGCCAGCAGCTTAGCGGCGGGGGAAAATACGCAGTATTTT.

The J gene is TRBJ1-2, the V gene TRBV30; D gene uncertain. This CDR3 has 12 residues. Germline values: CDR1 GTSNPN, CDR2 SVGIG (reference sequence). For the CDR3, the DNA is TGTGGGTCAGGTGGCCCCCATTATGGCTACACCTTC. This encodes CGSGGPHYGYTF.

The rearrangement links TRBV6-1 to TRBJ1-5, with D perhaps TRBD1 (5 bases). V was pared by 2 bases and J by 6 bases, with 14 bases between. This CDR3 is built from 15 residues. Germline assignment: CDR1 MNHNS and CDR2 SASEGT. The CDR3 loop is CASSEIGGRGQPQHF. The CDR3 coding sequence is TGTGCCAGCAGTGAAATTGGCGGAAGGGGTCAGCCCCAGCATTTT.

The chain links TRBV28 to TRBJ1-2; D not resolved. The germline gives CDR1 MDHEN, CDR2 SYDVKM. This CDR3 spans 17 amino acids. V was clipped by 4 bases and J by 2 bases, with 20 bases between them. The CDR3 spells CASSSSGLYGPNYGYTF. For the CDR3, the DNA is TGTGCCAGCAGTTCCTCCGGGCTCTATGGCCCGAACTATGGCTACACCTTC.

The gene calls are TRBV4-1 and TRBJ2-1; 10 bases agree with TRBD1. The trim removed 5 bases at V and 0 bases at J, leaving 13 bases unmatched. The length of the CDR3 is 19 residues. CDR1 MGHRA and CDR2 YSYEKL come from the germline V gene. The chain's CDR3 is CASSTTGGASPSSYNEQFF. The CDR3 DNA follows: TGCGCCAGCAGCACGACAGGGGGCGCTTCCCCTAGCTCCTACAATGAGCAGTTCTTC.

In this sample, this clone turned up a few times. This CDR3 reads CAWSSREDTEAFF. The CDR3 coding sequence is TGTGCCTGGAGTTCCAGGGAGGACACTGAAGCTTTCTTT. V and J are TRBV30 and TRBJ1-1; D might be TRBD1 (5 bases). Germline V gives CDR1 GTSNPN, CDR2 SVGIG (reference sequence). V was cut by 2 bases and J by 3 bases, with 10 bases left in between. This CDR3 region has 13 residues.

This clone has a handful of counts. The V gene is TRBV29-1, the J gene TRBJ2-1, with TRBD2 identical over 10 bases. The CDR3 is 12 residues long. The germline V gene has CDR1 SQVTM and CDR2 ANQGSEA. V gave up 7 bases and J gave up 9 bases; unmatched junction bases: 6. The CDR3 bases are TGCAGCGCCACTAGCGGGAACAGTGAGCAGTTCTTC. Amino acids: CSATSGNSEQFF.

This clone has just a few counts. The rearrangement links TRBV20-1 to TRBJ1-1, with D unresolved. CDR3 length: 11 residues. V lost 5 bases, J lost 3 bases, and 7 bases lay in between. Germline-derived CDR1 and CDR2 are DFQATT and SNEGSKA (reference sequence). This CDR3 is CSAGGDTEAFF. The CDR3 bases are TGCAGTGCTGGAGGCGACACTGAAGCTTTCTTT.

This chain's CDR3 is CASSSGAQQETQYF. CDR3 DNA sequence: TGTGCCAGCAGCTCTGGGGCACAACAAGAGACCCAGTACTTC. The chain is built from TRBV7-2 and TRBJ2-5, with a weak D call TRBD1 (5 bases). CDR1 and CDR2 (germline): SGHTA, FQGNSA. The V end lost 4 bases, the J end lost 2 bases, and 11 bases lay between the germline ends. The CDR3 extends over 14 amino acids.

The chain uses TRBV18 and TRBJ2-7, with 9 bases that match TRBD2. With V trimmed by 2 bases and J by 4 bases, 6 bases remained unmatched. From germline, CDR1 is KGHSH and CDR2 LQKENI. CDR3 size: 15 residues. DNA for the CDR3: TGTGCCAGCTCACCAGCGGGAGGGCCTTCGTACGAGCAGTACGTC. Its protein product is CASSPAGGPSYEQYV.

The genes are TRBV2 and TRBJ1-4; weak D call: TRBD1 (5 bases). Germline CDR1 is SNHLY and CDR2 is FYNNEI. This CDR3 spans 15 amino acids. Trimming stripped 3 bases from V and 8 bases from J, with 16 bases between. The CDR3 protein is CASSEGPPGGEKLFF. In DNA, the CDR3 is TGTGCCAGCAGTGAGGGTCCCCCCGGGGGGGAAAAACTGTTTTTT. Variable domain in full (rest from reference TRBV2 and TRBJ1-4): EPEVTQTPSHQVTQMGQEVILRCVPISNHLYFYWYRQILGQKVEFLVSFYNNEISEKSEIFDDQFSVERPDGSNFTLKIRSTKLEDSAMYFCASSEGPPGGEKLFFGSGTQLSVL.

V usage is TRBV19 and J usage is TRBJ2-5; TRBD2 aligns across 11 bases. The ends lost 3 bases at V and 5 bases at J; junction bases unmatched: 8. The CDR3 covers 16 residues. Per the germline V gene, CDR1 is LNHDA and CDR2 is SQIVND (reference sequence). CDR3 DNA: TGTGCCAGTAGTATTCGAGGAACTAGCGGGAGTGAGACCCAGTACTTC. It yields the protein CASSIRGTSGSETQYF.

The chain links TRBV28 to TRBJ1-1, with TRBD1 identical over 9 bases. Looked up from germline, CDR1 is MDHEN and CDR2 is SYDVKM. V shed 7 bases, J shed 0 bases, and the junction held 6 bases outside the gene matches. This CDR3 is built from 15 residues. Written as DNA, the CDR3 is TGTGCCAGCACTTGGACAGGGGTCTTGAACACTGAAGCTTTCTTT. Translating it yields CASTWTGVLNTEAFF.

This clone has more than one count but fewer than ten. The rearrangement links TRBV5-1 to TRBJ2-6; D perhaps matches TRBD1 (6 bases). This CDR3 spans 13 amino acids. V lost 4 bases and J 8 bases, leaving 10 bases between the germline ends. Germline CDR1 and CDR2: SGHRS and YFSETQ. In DNA form, the CDR3 reads TGCGCCAGCAGCCTAGGGGGTACCAACGTCCTGACTTTC. Its protein is CASSLGGTNVLTF. Together with reference TRBV5-1 and TRBJ2-6, the CDR3 gives the full variable domain: KAGVTQTPRYLIKTRGQQVTLSCSPISGHRSVSWYQQTPGQGLQFLFEYFSETQRNKGNFPGRFSGRQFSNSRSEMNVSTLELGDSALYLCASSLGGTNVLTFGAGSRLTVL.

The sample holds a few counts of this clone. The chain couples TRBV18 to TRBJ1-1; D is uncertain. CDR1 is KGHSH and CDR2 is LQKENI in the germline V gene. The CDR3 has 12 residues. Trimming took off 6 bases at V and 11 bases at J, with 16 bases between the two ends. Here the CDR3 DNA reads TGTGCCAGCTCCCCCGAGAAGGCAGTCGCTTTCTTT. Amino acids: CASSPEKAVAFF.

The chain combines TRBV30 with TRBJ2-1; tentative D call: TRBD2 (6 bases). Germline assignment: CDR1 GTSNPN and CDR2 SVGIG (reference sequence). The CDR3 has 15 residues. Trimming removed 3 bases from V and 0 bases from J, with 12 bases in between. The CDR3 DNA sequence: TGTGCCTGGAGAGGAGGGTCGAGCTCCTACAATGAGCAGTTCTTC. Translation: CAWRGGSSSYNEQFF.

V is TRBV6-6 and J is TRBJ2-1; D possibly corresponds to TRBD1 (5 bases). Trimming stripped 9 bases from V and 3 bases from J, with 15 bases between. Germline-derived CDR1 and CDR2 are MNHNY and SVGAGI (reference sequence). CDR3 length: 14 residues. Here the CDR3 reads CASNGARGYNEQFF. The CDR3 DNA reads as TGTGCCAGTAATGGGGCTAGGGGCTACAATGAGCAGTTCTTC.

The chain links TRBV6-1 to TRBJ2-7; D assignment may be TRBD1 or TRBD2 (5 bases each). Trimming cost V 1 base and J 6 bases, with 7 bases left between them. This CDR3 spans 12 amino acids. Germline assignment: CDR1 MNHNS and CDR2 SASEGT. CDR3 in amino acids: CASSEVGTEQYV. CDR3 bases: TGTGCCAGCAGTGAAGTGGGGACCGAGCAGTACGTC.